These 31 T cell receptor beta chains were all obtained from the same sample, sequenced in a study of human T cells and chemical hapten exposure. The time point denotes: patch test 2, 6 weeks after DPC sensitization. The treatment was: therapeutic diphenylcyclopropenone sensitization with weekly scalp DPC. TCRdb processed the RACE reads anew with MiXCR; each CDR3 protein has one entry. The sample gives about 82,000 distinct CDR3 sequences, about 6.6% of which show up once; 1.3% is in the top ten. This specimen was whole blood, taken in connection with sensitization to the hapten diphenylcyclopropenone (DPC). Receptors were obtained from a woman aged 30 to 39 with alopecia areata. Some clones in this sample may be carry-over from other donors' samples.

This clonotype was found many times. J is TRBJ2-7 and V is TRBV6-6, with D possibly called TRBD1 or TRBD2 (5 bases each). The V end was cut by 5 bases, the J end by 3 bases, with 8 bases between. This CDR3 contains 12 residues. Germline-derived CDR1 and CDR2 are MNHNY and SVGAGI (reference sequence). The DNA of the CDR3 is TGTGCCAGCAGTGGGGCGGGCTACGAGCAGTACTTC. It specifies CASSGAGYEQYF.

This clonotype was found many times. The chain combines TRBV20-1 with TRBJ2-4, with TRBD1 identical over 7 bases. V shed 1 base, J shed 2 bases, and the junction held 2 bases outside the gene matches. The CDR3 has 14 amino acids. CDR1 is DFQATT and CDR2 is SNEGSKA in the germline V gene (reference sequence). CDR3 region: CSARAQGTKNIQYF. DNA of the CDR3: TGCAGTGCTAGAGCACAGGGGACCAAAAACATTCAGTACTTC.

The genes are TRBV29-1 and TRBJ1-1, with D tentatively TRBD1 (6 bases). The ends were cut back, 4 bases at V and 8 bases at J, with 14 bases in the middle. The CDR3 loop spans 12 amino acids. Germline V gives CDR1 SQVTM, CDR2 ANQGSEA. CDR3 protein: CSVGMVGGEAFF. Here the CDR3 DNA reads TGCAGCGTTGGGATGGTAGGGGGAGAAGCTTTCTTT.

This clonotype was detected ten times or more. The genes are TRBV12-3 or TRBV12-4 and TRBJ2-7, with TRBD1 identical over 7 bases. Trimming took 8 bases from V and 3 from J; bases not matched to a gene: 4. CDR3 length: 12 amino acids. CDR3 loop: CASRDSFYEQYF. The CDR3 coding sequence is TGTGCCAGCCGGGACAGCTTCTACGAGCAGTACTTC.

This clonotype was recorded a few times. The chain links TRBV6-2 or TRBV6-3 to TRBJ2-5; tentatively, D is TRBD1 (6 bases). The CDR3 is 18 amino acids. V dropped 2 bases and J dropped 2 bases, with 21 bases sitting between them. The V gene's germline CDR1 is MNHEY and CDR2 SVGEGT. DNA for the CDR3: TGTGCCAGCAGTTACCCGTCGAAGAGAGTTGGGACACAAGAGACCCAGTACTTC. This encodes CASSYPSKRVGTQETQYF.

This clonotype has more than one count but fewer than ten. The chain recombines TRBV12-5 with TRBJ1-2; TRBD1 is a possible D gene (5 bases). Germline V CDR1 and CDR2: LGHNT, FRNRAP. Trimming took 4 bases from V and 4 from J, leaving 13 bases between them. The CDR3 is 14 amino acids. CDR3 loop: CASGSTQGTYGYTF. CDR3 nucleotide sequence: TGTGCTAGTGGTTCCACCCAGGGAACCTATGGCTACACCTTC.

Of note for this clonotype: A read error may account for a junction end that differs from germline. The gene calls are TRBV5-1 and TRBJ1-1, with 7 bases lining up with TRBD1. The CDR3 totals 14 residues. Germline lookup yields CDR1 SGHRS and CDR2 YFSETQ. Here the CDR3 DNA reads TGCGCCGGCAGCTTGACAGGGTTATTAACTGAAGCTTTCTTT. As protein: CAGSLTGLLTEAFF.

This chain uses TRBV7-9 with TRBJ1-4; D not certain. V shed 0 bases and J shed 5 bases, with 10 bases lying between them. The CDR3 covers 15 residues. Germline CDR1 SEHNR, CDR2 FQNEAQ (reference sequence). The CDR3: CASSLAGQPNEKLFF. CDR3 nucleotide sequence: TGTGCCAGCAGCTTAGCAGGGCAACCAAATGAAAAACTGTTTTTT.

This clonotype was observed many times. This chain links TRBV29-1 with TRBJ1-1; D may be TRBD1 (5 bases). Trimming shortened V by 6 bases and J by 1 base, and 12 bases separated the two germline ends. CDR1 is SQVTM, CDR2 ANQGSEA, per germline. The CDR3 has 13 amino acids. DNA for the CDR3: TGCAGCGTGAGGAGCAGGGAGAACACTGAAGCTTTCTTT. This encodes CSVRSRENTEAFF.

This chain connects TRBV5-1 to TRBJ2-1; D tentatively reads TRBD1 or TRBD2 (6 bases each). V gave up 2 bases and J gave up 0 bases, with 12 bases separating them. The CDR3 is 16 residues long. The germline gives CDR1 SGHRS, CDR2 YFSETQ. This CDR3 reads CASSLWGASSYNEQFF. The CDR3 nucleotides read TGCGCCAGCAGCTTATGGGGGGCGAGCTCCTACAATGAGCAGTTCTTC.

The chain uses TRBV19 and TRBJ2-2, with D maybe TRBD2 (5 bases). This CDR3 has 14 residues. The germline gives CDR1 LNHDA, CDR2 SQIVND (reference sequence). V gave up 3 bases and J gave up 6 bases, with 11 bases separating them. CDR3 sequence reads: CASSIDYFSGELFF. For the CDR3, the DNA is TGTGCCAGTAGTATCGACTACTTTTCCGGGGAGCTGTTTTTT.

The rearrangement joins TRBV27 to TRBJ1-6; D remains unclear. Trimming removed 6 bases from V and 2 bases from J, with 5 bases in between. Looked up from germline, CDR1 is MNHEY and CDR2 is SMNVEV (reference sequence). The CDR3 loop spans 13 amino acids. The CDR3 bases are TGTGCCAGCAGGGGTCCCTATAATTCACCCCTCCACTTT. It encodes CASRGPYNSPLHF.

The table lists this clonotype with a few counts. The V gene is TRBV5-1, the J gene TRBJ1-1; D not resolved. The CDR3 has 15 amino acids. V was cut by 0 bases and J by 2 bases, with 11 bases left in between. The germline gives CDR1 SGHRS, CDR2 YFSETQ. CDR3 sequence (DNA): TGCGCCAGCAGCTTGGATTGGGGTTCTAACACTGAAGCTTTCTTT. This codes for CASSLDWGSNTEAFF.

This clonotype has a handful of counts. CDR3 region: CSVDANRGAVFLNTEAFF. The CDR3 nucleotides read TGCAGCGTTGATGCGAACAGGGGCGCTGTCTTTTTGAACACTGAAGCTTTCTTT. The V and J genes are TRBV29-1 and TRBJ1-1, with TRBD1 matching over 7 bases. Germline V lookup: CDR1 SQVTM, CDR2 ANQGSEA. The V and J ends lost 3 bases and 0 bases, in that order; junction bases with no gene match: 16. This CDR3 is 18 amino acids long. Full variable domain (missing parts from reference TRBV29-1 and TRBJ1-1): SAVISQKPSRDICQRGTSLTIQCQVDSQVTMMFWYRQQPGQSLTLIATANQGSEATYESGFVIDKFPISRPNLTFSTLTVSNMSPEDSSIYLCSVDANRGAVFLNTEAFFGQGTRLTVV.

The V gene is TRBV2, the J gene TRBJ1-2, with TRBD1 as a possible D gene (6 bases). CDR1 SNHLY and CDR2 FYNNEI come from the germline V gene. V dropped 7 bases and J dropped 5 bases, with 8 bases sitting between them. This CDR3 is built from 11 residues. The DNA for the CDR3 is TGTGCCAGCAAGGGGGGGTATGGCTACACCTTC. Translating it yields CASKGGYGYTF.

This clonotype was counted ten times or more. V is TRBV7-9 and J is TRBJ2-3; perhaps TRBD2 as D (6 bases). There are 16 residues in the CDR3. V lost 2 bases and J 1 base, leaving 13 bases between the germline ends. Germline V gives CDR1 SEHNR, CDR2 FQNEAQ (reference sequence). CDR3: CASSLNSGEGTDTQYF. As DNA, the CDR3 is TGTGCCAGCAGCTTAAATTCCGGGGAGGGCACAGATACGCAGTATTTT. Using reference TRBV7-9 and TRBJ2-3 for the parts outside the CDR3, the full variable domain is DTGVSQNPRHKITKRGQNVTFRCDPISEHNRLYWYRQTLGQGPEFLTYFQNEAQLEKSRLLSDRFSAERPKGSFSTLEIQRTEQGDSAMYLCASSLNSGEGTDTQYFGPGTRLTVL.

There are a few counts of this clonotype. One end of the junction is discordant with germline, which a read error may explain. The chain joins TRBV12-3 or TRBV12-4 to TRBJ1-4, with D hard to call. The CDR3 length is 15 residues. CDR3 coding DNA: TGTGCCAGCAGCCGGGCCGGAGCAACCAATGAAAAACTGTTTTTT. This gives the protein CASSRAGATNEKLFF.

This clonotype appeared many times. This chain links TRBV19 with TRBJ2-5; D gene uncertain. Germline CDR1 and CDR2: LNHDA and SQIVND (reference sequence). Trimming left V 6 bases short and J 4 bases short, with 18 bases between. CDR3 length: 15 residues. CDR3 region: CASRSRVWAGETQYF. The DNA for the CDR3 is TGTGCCAGTAGGTCTCGCGTTTGGGCTGGAGAGACCCAGTACTTC.

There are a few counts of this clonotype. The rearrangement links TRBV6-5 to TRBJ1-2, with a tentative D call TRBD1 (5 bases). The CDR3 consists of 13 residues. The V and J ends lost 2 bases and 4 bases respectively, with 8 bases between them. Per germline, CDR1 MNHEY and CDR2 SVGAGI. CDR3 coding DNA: TGTGCCAGCAGTTACGGGGCGCCCTATGGCTACACCTTC. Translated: CASSYGAPYGYTF.

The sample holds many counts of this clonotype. CDR3 in amino acids: CSAPSDWQAQYF. CDR3 coding DNA: TGCAGTGCTCCTTCGGACTGGCAGGCGCAGTATTTT. The chain has TRBV20-1 and TRBJ2-3, with D maybe TRBD2 (5 bases). CDR3 length equals 12 residues. Trimming pared 5 bases from V and 10 bases from J, leaving 16 bases between. The germline V gene encodes CDR1 DFQATT and CDR2 SNEGSKA (reference sequence).

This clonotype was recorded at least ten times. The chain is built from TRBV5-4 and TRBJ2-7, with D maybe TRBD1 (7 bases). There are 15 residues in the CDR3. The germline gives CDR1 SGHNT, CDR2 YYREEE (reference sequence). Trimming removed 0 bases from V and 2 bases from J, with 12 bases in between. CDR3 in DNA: TGTGCCAGCAGCTTGGGCCAGGGGGGCACCTACGAGCAGTACTTC. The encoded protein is CASSLGQGGTYEQYF.

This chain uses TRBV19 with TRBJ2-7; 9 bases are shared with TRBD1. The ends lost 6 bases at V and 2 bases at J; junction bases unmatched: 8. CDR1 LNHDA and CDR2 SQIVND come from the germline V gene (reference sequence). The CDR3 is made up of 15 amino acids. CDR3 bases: TGTGCCAGTAGCCAATCCGGGACAGGGACCTACGAGCAGTACTTC. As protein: CASSQSGTGTYEQYF.

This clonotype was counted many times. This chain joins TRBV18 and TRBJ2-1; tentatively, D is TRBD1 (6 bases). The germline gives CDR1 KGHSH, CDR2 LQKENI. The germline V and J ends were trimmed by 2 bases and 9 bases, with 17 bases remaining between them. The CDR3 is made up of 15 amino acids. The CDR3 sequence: CASSPRTDYRGEQFF. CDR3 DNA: TGTGCCAGCTCACCAAGGACAGACTACCGGGGTGAGCAGTTCTTC.

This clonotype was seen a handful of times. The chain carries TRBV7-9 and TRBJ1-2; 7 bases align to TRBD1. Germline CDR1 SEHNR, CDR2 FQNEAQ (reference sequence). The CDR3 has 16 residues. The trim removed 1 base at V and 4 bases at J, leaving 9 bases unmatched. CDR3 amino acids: CASSLVKQGRVYGYTF. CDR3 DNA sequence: TGTGCCAGCAGCTTAGTCAAACAGGGGAGAGTCTATGGCTACACCTTC.

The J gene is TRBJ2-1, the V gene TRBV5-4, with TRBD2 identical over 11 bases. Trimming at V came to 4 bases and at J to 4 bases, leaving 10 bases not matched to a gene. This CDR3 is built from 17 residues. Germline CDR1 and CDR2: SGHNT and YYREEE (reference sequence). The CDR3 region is CASSHGRLAGMYNEQFF. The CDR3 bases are TGTGCCAGCAGCCACGGCCGACTAGCGGGGATGTACAATGAGCAGTTCTTC.

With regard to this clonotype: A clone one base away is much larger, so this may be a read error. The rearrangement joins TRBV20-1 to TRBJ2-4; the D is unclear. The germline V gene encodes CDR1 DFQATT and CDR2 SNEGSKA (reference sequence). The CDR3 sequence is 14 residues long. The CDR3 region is CSAGPGGAKSIQYF. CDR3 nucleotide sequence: TGCAGTGCAGGCCCCGGCGGTGCCAAAAGCATTCAGTACTTC.

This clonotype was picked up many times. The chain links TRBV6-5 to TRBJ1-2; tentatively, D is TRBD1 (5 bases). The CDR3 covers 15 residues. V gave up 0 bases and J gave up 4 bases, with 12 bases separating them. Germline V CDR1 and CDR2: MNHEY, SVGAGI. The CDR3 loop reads CASSYSKQGGYGYTF. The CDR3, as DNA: TGTGCCAGCAGTTACTCGAAGCAGGGAGGCTATGGCTACACCTTC.

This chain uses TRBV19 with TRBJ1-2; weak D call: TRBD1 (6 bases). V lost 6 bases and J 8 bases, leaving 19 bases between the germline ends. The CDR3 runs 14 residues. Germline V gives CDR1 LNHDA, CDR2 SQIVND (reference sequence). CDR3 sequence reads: CASRRAGEEYGYTF. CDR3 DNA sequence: TGTGCCAGTAGGCGGGCAGGGGAGGAATACGGCTACACCTTC.

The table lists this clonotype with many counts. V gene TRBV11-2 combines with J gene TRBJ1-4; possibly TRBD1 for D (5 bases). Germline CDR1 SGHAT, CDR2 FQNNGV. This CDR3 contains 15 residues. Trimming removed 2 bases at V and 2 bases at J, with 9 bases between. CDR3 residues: CASSLTGTTNEKLFF. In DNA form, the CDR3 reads TGTGCCAGCAGCTTAACAGGAACGACTAATGAAAAACTGTTTTTT.

CDR3 sequence (DNA): TGCGCCAGCAGCCCGGGACAGGAGAGCTATGGCTACACCTTC. Its translation is CASSPGQESYGYTF. The rearrangement links TRBV5-1 to TRBJ1-2; TRBD1 matches at 8 bases. The CDR3 is made up of 14 amino acids. From germline, CDR1 is SGHRS and CDR2 YFSETQ. The V gene end was trimmed by 4 bases and the J gene end by 4 bases; junction bases not matched to a gene: 6.

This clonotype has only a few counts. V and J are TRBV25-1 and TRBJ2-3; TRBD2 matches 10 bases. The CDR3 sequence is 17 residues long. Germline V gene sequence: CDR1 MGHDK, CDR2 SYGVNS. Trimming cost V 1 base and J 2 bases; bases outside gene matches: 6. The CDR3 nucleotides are TGTGCCAGCAGTGAATCAGGGCTAGCGGGGGTCACAGATACGCAGTATTTT. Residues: CASSESGLAGVTDTQYF.